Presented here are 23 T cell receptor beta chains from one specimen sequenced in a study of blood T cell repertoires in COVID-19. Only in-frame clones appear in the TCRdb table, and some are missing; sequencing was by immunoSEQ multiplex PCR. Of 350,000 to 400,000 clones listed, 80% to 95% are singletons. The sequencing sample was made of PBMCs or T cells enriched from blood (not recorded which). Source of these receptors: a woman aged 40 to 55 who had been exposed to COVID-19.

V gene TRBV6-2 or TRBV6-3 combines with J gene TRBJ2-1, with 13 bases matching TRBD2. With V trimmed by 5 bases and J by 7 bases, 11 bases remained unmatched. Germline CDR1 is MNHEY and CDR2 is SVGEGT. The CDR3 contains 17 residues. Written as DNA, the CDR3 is TGTGCCAGCAGTATTCACACTGGGACTAGCGGGACGAATGAGCAGTTCTTC. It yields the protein CASSIHTGTSGTNEQFF.

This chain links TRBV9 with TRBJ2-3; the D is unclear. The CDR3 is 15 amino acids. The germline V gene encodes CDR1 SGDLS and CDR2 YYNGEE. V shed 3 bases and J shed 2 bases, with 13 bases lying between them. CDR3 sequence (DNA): TGTGCCAGCAGCGGTGCGCGGCGGTACACAGATACGCAGTATTTT. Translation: CASSGARRYTDTQYF.

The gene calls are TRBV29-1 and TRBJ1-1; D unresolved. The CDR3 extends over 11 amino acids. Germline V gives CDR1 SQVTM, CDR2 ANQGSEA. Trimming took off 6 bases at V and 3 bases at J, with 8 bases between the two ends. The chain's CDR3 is CSVREDTEAFF. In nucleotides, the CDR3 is TGCAGCGTGCGGGAGGACACTGAAGCTTTCTTT.

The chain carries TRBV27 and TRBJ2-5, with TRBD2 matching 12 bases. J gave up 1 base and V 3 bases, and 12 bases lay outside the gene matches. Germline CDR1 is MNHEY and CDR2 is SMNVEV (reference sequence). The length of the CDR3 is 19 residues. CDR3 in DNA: TGTGCCAGCAGTTTGGACCCCCCGGGACTAGCGGGCCTCCAAGAGACCCAGTACTTC. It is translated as CASSLDPPGLAGLQETQYF.

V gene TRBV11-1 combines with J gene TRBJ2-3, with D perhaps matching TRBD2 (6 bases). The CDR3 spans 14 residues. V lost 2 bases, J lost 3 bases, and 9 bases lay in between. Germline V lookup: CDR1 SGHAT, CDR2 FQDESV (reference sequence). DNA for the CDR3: TGTGCCAGCAGCTTACCGGGAGTGACAGATACGCAGTATTTT. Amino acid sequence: CASSLPGVTDTQYF. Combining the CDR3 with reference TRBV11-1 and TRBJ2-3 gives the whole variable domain EAEVAQSPRYKITEKSQAVAFWCDPISGHATLYWYRQILGQGPELLVQFQDESVVDDSQLPKDRFSAERLKGVDSTLKIQPAELGDSAMYLCASSLPGVTDTQYFGPGTRLTVL.

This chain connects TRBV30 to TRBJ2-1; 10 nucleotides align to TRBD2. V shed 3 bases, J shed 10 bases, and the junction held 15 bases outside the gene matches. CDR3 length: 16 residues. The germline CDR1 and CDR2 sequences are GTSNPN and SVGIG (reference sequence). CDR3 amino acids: CAWSPRGSGRGGEQFF. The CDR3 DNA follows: TGTGCCTGGAGCCCGAGGGGCAGCGGGAGGGGCGGCGAGCAGTTCTTC.

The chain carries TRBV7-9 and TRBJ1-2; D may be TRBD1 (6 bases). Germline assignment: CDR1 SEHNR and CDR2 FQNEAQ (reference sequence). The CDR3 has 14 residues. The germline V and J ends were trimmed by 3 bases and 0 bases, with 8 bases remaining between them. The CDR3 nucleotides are TGTGCCAGCAGCTTTGGGACATCTAACTATGGCTACACCTTC. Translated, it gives CASSFGTSNYGYTF.

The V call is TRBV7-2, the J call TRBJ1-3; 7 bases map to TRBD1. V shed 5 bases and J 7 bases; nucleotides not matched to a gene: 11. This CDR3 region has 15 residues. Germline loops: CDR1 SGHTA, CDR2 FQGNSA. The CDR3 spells CASSPRTGNSNTIYF. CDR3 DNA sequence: TGTGCCAGCAGCCCTAGGACAGGAAATTCGAACACCATATATTTT.

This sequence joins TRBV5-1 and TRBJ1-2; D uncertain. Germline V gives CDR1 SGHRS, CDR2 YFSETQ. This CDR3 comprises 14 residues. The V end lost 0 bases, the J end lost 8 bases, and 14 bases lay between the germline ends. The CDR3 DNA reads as TGCGCCAGCAGCTTGGCTGGGGAAGGCGGGGGCTACACCTTC. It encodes CASSLAGEGGGYTF. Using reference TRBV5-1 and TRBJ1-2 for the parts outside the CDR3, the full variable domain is KAGVTQTPRYLIKTRGQQVTLSCSPISGHRSVSWYQQTPGQGLQFLFEYFSETQRNKGNFPGRFSGRQFSNSRSEMNVSTLELGDSALYLCASSLAGEGGGYTFGSGTRLTVV.

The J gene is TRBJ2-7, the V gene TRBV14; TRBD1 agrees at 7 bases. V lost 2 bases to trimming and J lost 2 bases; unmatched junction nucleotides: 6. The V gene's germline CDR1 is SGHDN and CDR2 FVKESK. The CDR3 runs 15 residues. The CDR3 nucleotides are TGTGCCAGCAGCCAATTCAGGACAGGCGCCTACGAGCAGTACTTC. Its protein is CASSQFRTGAYEQYF.

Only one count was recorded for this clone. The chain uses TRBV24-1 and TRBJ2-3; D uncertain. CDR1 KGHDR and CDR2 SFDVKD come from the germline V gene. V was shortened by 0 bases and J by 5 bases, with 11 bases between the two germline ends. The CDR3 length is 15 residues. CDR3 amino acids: CATSDLTGYEDTQYF. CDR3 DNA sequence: TGTGCCACCAGTGATTTGACCGGGTATGAAGATACGCAGTATTTT.

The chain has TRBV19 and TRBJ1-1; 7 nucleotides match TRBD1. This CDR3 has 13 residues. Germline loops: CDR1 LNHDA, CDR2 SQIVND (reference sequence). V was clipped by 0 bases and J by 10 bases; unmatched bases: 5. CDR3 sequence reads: CASSIDNRDRAFF. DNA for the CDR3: TGTGCCAGTAGTATAGATAATAGGGACAGAGCTTTCTTT.

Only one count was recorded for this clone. The CDR3 sequence is CASSQGSGLRAFF. The CDR3, as DNA: TGTGCCAGCAGCCAAGGTTCAGGGTTACGAGCTTTCTTT. The chain has TRBV14 and TRBJ1-1, with D possibly matching TRBD1 (5 bases). The germline CDR1 and CDR2 sequences are SGHDN and FVKESK. V was clipped by 1 base and J by 10 bases, with 13 bases between them. The CDR3 is 13 residues long.

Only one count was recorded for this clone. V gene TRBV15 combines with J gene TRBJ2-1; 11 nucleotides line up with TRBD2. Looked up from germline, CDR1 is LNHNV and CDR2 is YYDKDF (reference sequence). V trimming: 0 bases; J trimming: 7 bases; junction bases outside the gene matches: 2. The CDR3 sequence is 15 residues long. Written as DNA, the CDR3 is TGTGCCACCAGCAGAGATAGCGGGGGGGCTAATGAGCAGTTCTTC. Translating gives CATSRDSGGANEQFF.

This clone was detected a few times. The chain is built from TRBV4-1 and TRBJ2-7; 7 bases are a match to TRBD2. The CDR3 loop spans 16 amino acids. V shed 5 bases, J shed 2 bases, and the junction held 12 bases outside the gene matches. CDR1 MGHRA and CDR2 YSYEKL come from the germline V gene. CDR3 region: CASSAQFQGGTYEQYF. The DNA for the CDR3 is TGCGCCAGCAGCGCTCAATTTCAGGGAGGGACCTACGAGCAGTACTTC.

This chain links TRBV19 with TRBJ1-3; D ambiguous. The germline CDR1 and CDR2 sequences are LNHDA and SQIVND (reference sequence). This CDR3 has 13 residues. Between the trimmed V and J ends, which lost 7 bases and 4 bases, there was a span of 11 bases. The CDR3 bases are TGTGCCAGTATCCCCCTTCCGGGAAACACCATATATTTT. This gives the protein CASIPLPGNTIYF.

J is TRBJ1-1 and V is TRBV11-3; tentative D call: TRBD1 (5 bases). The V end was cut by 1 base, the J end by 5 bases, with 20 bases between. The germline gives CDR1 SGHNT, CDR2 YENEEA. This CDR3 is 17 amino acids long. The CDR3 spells CASSLGGGGRKGTEAFF. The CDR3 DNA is TGTGCCAGCAGCTTAGGAGGTGGAGGGAGAAAGGGGACTGAAGCTTTCTTT.

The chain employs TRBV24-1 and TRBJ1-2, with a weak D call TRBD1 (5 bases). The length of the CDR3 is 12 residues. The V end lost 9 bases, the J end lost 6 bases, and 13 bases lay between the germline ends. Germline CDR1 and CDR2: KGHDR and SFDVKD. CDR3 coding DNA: TGTGCCACCGGAGGGGAACTCGATGGCTACACCTTC. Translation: CATGGELDGYTF.

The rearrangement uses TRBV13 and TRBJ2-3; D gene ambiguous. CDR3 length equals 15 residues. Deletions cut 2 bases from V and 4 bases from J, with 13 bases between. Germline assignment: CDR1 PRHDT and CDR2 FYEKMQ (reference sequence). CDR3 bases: TGTGCCAGCAGCTTAAGTCGGGTTCGGGCAGATACGCAGTATTTT. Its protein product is CASSLSRVRADTQYF.

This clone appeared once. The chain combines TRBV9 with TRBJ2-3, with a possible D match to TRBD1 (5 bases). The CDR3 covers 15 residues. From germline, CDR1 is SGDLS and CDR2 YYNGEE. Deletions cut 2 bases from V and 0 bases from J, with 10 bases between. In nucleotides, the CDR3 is TGTGCCAGCAGCGTCAGACAGCAAAGCACAGATACGCAGTATTTT. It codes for CASSVRQQSTDTQYF.

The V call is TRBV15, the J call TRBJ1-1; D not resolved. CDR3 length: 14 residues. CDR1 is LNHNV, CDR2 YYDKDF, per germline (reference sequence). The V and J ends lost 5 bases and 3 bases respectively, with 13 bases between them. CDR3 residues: CATSEEVFDTEAFF. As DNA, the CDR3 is TGTGCCACCAGCGAAGAGGTTTTCGACACTGAAGCTTTCTTT.

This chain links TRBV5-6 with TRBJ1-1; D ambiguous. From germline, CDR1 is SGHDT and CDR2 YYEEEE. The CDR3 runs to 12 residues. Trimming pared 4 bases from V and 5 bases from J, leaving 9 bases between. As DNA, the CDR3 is TGTGCCAGCAGCCTAGAGTATACTGAAGCTTTCTTT. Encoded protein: CASSLEYTEAFF.

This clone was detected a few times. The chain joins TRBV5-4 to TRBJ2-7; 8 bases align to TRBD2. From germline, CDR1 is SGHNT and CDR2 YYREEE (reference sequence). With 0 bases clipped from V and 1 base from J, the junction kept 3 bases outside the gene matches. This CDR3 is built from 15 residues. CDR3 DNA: TGTGCCAGCAGCTTGGCACTAGCGGCTTCCTACGAGCAGTACTTC. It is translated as CASSLALAASYEQYF.